Each of the 18 T cell receptor beta chains below was sequenced from the same sample in a study of T-cell memory formation after mild COVID-19 listed by TCRdb under 2021. Library prep was done by 5' RACE. TCRdb lists the instrument as Illumina NovaSeq 6000. Using fastp trimming at Q25 and MiXCR clonotype assembly, TCRdb reanalyzed the public sequencing data and kept in-frame beta chains. Rows with a matching CDR3 protein are joined into one entry that keeps the most common DNA and genes. This sample comprises 540,000 or so distinct CDR3 sequences, roughly 21% of them detected only once. Jointly, the top ten make up around 13% of the sample. The source material was PBMCs or a T cell subset sorted from them (not recorded which). The receptors here all came from an adult woman who had mild COVID-19 (a few samples of this study predate the infection). The sample titles of this study are shuffled in the database, so cell type and time point are left out; the donor was told from shared clones.

V usage is TRBV5-1 and J usage is TRBJ1-1, with D unresolved. The ends were cut back, 1 base at V and 5 bases at J, with 12 bases in the middle. Germline loops: CDR1 SGHRS, CDR2 YFSETQ. The CDR3 covers 14 residues. The CDR3 is CASSLISESTEAFF. In DNA, the CDR3 is TGCGCCAGCAGCTTGATATCAGAGAGTACTGAAGCTTTCTTT. Drawing the rest from reference TRBV5-1 and TRBJ1-1, the complete variable domain is KAGVTQTPRYLIKTRGQQVTLSCSPISGHRSVSWYQQTPGQGLQFLFEYFSETQRNKGNFPGRFSGRQFSNSRSEMNVSTLELGDSALYLCASSLISESTEAFFGQGTRLTVV.

In this sample, this clonotype turned up a few times. This chain connects TRBV12-3 or TRBV12-4 to TRBJ1-1, with a tentative D call TRBD1 (6 bases). V lost 6 bases, J lost 4 bases, and 21 bases lay in between. The CDR3 length is 16 residues. DNA for the CDR3: TGTGCCAGCAGGGGGGCCGCCATCCATTCGGGCACTGAAGCTTTCTTT. Protein sequence: CASRGAAIHSGTEAFF.

The rearrangement links TRBV18 to TRBJ1-1, with D uncertain. Trimming left V 3 bases short and J 1 base short, with 6 bases between. Germline CDR1 KGHSH, CDR2 LQKENI. The CDR3 runs to 13 residues. CDR3 in DNA: TGTGCCAGCTCACCTACAGCGAACACTGAAGCTTTCTTT. This gives the protein CASSPTANTEAFF.

The chain joins TRBV12-3 or TRBV12-4 to TRBJ2-3, with D possibly being TRBD2 (5 bases). Trimming shortened V by 5 bases and J by 2 bases, and 23 bases separated the two germline ends. CDR3 length: 18 residues. The CDR3: CASSPEGGLATVTDTQYF. The CDR3 DNA is TGTGCCAGCAGTCCAGAGGGCGGGTTAGCGACCGTCACAGATACGCAGTATTTT.

This clonotype was seen more than once but under ten times. V gene TRBV12-3 or TRBV12-4 combines with J gene TRBJ2-5; maybe TRBD2 (5 bases). V was trimmed by 2 bases and J by 4 bases, leaving 8 bases between them. The CDR3 contains 13 residues. The CDR3 loop is CASSLLLGETQYF. CDR3 in DNA: TGTGCCAGCAGTTTATTACTAGGAGAGACCCAGTACTTC.

This clonotype turned up a few times. V is TRBV6-6 and J is TRBJ2-3; no firm D call. V was trimmed by 0 bases and J by 6 bases, leaving 4 bases between them. In germline, CDR1 is MNHNY, CDR2 SVGAGI (reference sequence). CDR3 size: 12 residues. The CDR3 coding sequence is TGTGCCAGCAGTTACTCGCGGGATACGCAGTATTTT. Its protein is CASSYSRDTQYF.

The sample holds a few counts of this clonotype. The J gene is TRBJ1-2, the V gene TRBV4-2; unclear D gene. The germline V gene encodes CDR1 LGHNA and CDR2 YNFKEQ. CDR3 length: 14 amino acids. Deletions cut 6 bases from V and 1 base from J, with 12 bases between. The CDR3 sequence: CASRRFGVNYGYTF. The DNA of the CDR3 is TGTGCCAGCAGGCGATTCGGGGTTAACTATGGCTACACCTTC.

There are a few counts of this clonotype. CDR3 nucleotides: TGTGCCAGCACCGCGACAGCCTACACGAGGGCTGAAGCTTTCTTT. This translates into CASTATAYTRAEAFF. The chain recombines TRBV3-1 with TRBJ1-1; D is perhaps TRBD1 (5 bases). Germline V gene lookup returns CDR1 LGHDT and CDR2 YNNKEL (reference sequence). The CDR3 spans 15 residues. Trimming took 7 bases from V and 6 from J, leaving 21 bases between them. Variable domain in full (rest from reference TRBV3-1 and TRBJ1-1): DTAVSQTPKYLVTQMGNDKSIKCEQNLGHDTMYWYKQDSKKFLKIMFSYNNKELIINETVPNRFSPKSPDKAHLNLHINSLELGDSAVYFCASTATAYTRAEAFFGQGTRLTVV.

The chain combines TRBV12-3 or TRBV12-4 with TRBJ1-5; D is possibly TRBD1 (5 bases). The CDR3 has 17 amino acids. The V end was cut by 6 bases, the J end by 0 bases, with 18 bases between. The CDR3 sequence is CASSRTGTGFSNQPQHF. DNA of the CDR3: TGTGCCAGCAGCCGAACCGGGACTGGGTTTAGCAATCAGCCCCAGCATTTT.

The chain combines TRBV12-3 or TRBV12-4 with TRBJ2-7, with a possible D match to TRBD2 (5 bases). The CDR3 has 14 amino acids. The V end lost 5 bases, the J end lost 6 bases, and 17 bases lay between the germline ends. The CDR3 loop reads CASSLSRGFREQYF. DNA for the CDR3: TGTGCCAGCAGTCTTTCTCGCGGGTTTCGCGAGCAGTACTTC.

J is TRBJ2-6 and V is TRBV20-1; possible D gene TRBD1, 6 bases. The V and J ends lost 3 bases and 4 bases respectively, with 16 bases between them. The germline gives CDR1 DFQATT, CDR2 SNEGSKA (reference sequence). CDR3 size: 16 residues. The DNA of the CDR3 is TGCAGTGCTAGCTCCCCAGGGGTCGACGGGGCCAACGTCCTGACTTTC. This translates into CSASSPGVDGANVLTF.

This chain joins TRBV5-4 and TRBJ1-2; a weak D match, TRBD1 (5 bases). The CDR3 spans 16 residues. CDR1 is SGHNT, CDR2 YYREEE, per germline (reference sequence). V was trimmed by 3 bases and J by 4 bases, leaving 19 bases between them. The CDR3 DNA reads as TGTGCCAGCAGCTCGGGGTTTCAGGGCTCCTTCTATGGCTACACCTTC. Translation gives CASSSGFQGSFYGYTF.

The table lists this clonotype with a few counts. The rearrangement links TRBV6-5 to TRBJ2-1; either TRBD1 or TRBD2 may supply D (5 bases each). Germline V gives CDR1 MNHEY, CDR2 SVGAGI. The germline V and J ends were trimmed by 6 bases and 8 bases, with 14 bases remaining between them. The CDR3 covers 13 residues. In DNA, the CDR3 is TGTGCCAGCAGACGGGACCCTTTGGATGAGCAGTTCTTC. Residues: CASRRDPLDEQFF.

This clonotype has just a few counts. The chain is built from TRBV18 and TRBJ2-1, with TRBD2 identical over 9 bases. The CDR3 consists of 14 residues. In germline, CDR1 is KGHSH, CDR2 LQKENI. The V gene end was trimmed by 3 bases and the J gene end by 16 bases; junction bases not matched to a gene: 13. The CDR3 nucleotides read TGTGCCAGCTCACCCCTGGAAGCCGGGACTAGCAGATTCTTC. It codes for CASSPLEAGTSRFF.

The chain couples TRBV19 to TRBJ2-1, with a possible D match to TRBD1 (6 bases). V lost 0 bases to trimming and J lost 2 bases, with 8 bases between them. The CDR3 extends over 15 amino acids. CDR1 and CDR2 (germline): LNHDA, SQIVND (reference sequence). CDR3 sequence: CASSIEDRTYNEQFF. CDR3 in DNA: TGTGCCAGTAGTATAGAAGACAGGACCTACAATGAGCAGTTCTTC.

This sequence joins TRBV18 and TRBJ1-1; TRBD1 is a possible D gene (6 bases). CDR1 and CDR2 (germline): KGHSH, LQKENI. The V gene lost 2 bases and the J gene lost 5 bases, with 12 bases spanning the gap. The CDR3 consists of 14 residues. This CDR3 is CASSPWTEATEAFF. Written as DNA, the CDR3 is TGTGCCAGCTCACCATGGACAGAAGCGACTGAAGCTTTCTTT. Drawing the rest from reference TRBV18 and TRBJ1-1, the complete variable domain is NAGVMQNPRHLVRRRGQEARLRCSPMKGHSHVYWYRQLPEEGLKFMVYLQKENIIDESGMPKERFSAEFPKEGPSILRIQQVVRGDSAAYFCASSPWTEATEAFFGQGTRLTVV.

Only one count was recorded for this clonotype. The V gene is TRBV20-1, the J gene TRBJ2-3; 10 bases line up with TRBD2. The germline V gene has CDR1 DFQATT and CDR2 SNEGSKA (reference sequence). The CDR3 covers 15 residues. V was clipped by 5 bases and J by 7 bases; unmatched bases: 12. CDR3 sequence: CSAPVTSGARHTQYF. CDR3 nucleotide sequence: TGCAGTGCTCCGGTTACTAGCGGGGCCAGACATACGCAGTATTTT.

This clonotype was seen a handful of times. The chain combines TRBV12-3 or TRBV12-4 with TRBJ2-3; D gene ambiguous. Trimming shortened V by 3 bases and J by 6 bases, and 16 bases separated the two germline ends. The CDR3 totals 15 residues. The CDR3 protein is CASSFWPPPRDTQYF. The CDR3 nucleotides read TGTGCCAGCAGTTTTTGGCCGCCCCCCCGGGATACGCAGTATTTT.